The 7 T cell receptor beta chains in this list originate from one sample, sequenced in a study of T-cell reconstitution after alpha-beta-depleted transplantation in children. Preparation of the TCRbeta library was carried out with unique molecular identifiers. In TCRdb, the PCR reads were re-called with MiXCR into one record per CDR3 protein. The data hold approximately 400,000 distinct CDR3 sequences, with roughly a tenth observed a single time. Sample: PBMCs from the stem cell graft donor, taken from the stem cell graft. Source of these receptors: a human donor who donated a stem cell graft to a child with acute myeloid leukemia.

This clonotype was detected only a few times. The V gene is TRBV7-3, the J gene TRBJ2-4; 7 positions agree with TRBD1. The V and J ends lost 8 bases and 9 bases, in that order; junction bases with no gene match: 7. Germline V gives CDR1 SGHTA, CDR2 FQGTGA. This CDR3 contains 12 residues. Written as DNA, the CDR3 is TGTGCCAGCGCAACAGGGGACGGCATTCAGTACTTC. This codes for CASATGDGIQYF. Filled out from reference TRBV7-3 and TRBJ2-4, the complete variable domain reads GAGVSQTPSNKVTEKGKYVELRCDPISGHTALYWYRQSLGQGPEFLIYFQGTGAADDSGLPNDRFFAVRPEGSVSTLKIQRTERGDSAVYLCASATGDGIQYFGAGTRLSVL.

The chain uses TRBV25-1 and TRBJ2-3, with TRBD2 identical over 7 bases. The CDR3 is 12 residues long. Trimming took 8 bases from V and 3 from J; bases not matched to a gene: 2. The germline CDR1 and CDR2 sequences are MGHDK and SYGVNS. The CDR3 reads CASGRETDTQYF. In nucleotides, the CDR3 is TGTGCCAGCGGGAGGGAAACAGATACGCAGTATTTT.

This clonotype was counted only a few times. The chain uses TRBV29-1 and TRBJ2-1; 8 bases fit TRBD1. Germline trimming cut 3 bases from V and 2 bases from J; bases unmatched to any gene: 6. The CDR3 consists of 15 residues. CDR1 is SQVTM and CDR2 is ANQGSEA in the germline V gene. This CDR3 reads CSVDRTGPAYNEQFF. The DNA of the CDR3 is TGCAGCGTTGACCGGACAGGGCCGGCCTACAATGAGCAGTTCTTC.

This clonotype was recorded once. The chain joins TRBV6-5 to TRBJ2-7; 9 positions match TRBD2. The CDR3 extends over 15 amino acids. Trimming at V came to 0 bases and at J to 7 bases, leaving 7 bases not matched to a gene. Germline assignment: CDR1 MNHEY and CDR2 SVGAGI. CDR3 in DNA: TGTGCCAGCAGTTACTCGACCCTAGCGGGGTGGGAGCAGTACTTC. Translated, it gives CASSYSTLAGWEQYF.

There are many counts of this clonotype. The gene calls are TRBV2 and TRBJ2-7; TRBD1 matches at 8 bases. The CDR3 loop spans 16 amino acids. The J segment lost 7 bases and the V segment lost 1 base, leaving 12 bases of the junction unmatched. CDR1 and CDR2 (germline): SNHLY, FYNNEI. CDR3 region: CASSEVGWTGQGEQYV. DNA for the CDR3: TGTGCCAGCAGTGAAGTCGGGTGGACAGGGCAGGGGGAGCAGTACGTC.

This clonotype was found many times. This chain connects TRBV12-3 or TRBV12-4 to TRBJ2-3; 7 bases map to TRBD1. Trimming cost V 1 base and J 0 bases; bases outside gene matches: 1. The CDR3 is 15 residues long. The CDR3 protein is CASSLGGQSTDTQYF. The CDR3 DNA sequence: TGTGCCAGCAGTTTAGGGGGACAGAGCACAGATACGCAGTATTTT.

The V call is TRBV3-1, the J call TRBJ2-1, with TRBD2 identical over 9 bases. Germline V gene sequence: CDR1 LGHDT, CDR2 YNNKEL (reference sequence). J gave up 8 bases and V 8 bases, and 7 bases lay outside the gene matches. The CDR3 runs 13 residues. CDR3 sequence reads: CASGILAGDEQFF. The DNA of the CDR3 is TGTGCCAGCGGAATACTAGCGGGTGATGAGCAGTTCTTC.